This entry lists 3 T cell receptor beta chains sequenced from one sample in a study of T cells expressing NK-cell markers. TCRdb reprocessed the 5' RACE reads and stores each CDR3 protein as one record, lacking DNA. The sample totals about 370,000 distinct CDR3 sequences. Material: blood T cells: a sorted CD56 or NKG2C T cell subset, CD4+ or CD8+ T cells, or bulk PBMC T cells (not recorded which). The receptor set was obtained from a woman between 45 and 65 years old in good health.

The V call is TRBV5-6, the J call TRBJ2-1; lacking DNA, the TRBD2 call made by TCRdb goes unchecked. Germline V lookup: CDR1 SGHDT, CDR2 YYEEEE. The CDR3 contains 15 residues. The CDR3 protein is CASSLRASGSYEQFF.

The chain has TRBV11-2 and TRBJ2-3; TCRdb gives TRBD1 as the D gene, but with no DNA this cannot be confirmed. Germline V gene sequence: CDR1 SGHAT, CDR2 FQNNGV. The CDR3 has 14 amino acids. The CDR3: CASTRLTVTDTQYF.

The chain uses TRBV6-5 and TRBJ1-6; TCRdb's assignment of TRBD1 cannot be checked, as there is no DNA. The germline V gene has CDR1 MNHEY and CDR2 SVGAGI. This CDR3 is 16 amino acids long. Here the CDR3 reads CASSQGHGKINSPLHF.